Detailed here is one TCR beta chain. Its antigen is unknown. The sample is drawn from a study of cytotoxic CD8 clonotypes in ibrutinib-treated CLL. General study findings and limits: Clonality went up at ibrutinib response and then declined back toward baseline at progression.

The data were produced by immunoSEQ multiplex PCR, yet TCRdb's version contains in-frame clones alone and is incomplete. The table includes over 200,000 clones, 65% to 80% detected once. V lost 3 bases to trimming and J lost 0 bases; unmatched junction nucleotides: 0. CDR3 length equals 13 residues. Germline V gene lookup returns CDR1 GTSNPN and CDR2 SVGIG (reference sequence). The sequencing used PBMCs, collected after 12 months of ibrutinib treatment. The rearrangement uses TRBV30 and TRBJ2-7; TRBD1 aligns across 9 bases. The clonotype comes from a human donor with chronic lymphocytic leukemia. DNA for the CDR3: TGTGCCTGGAGGACAGGGGGCTCCTACGAGCAGTACTTC. As protein: CAWRTGGSYEQYF.